Presented here are 27 T cell receptor beta chains from one specimen sequenced in a study of shared clonotypes between healthy human individuals. Here immunoSEQ multiplex PCR was the method, and the copy in TCRdb shows in-frame clones only, minus some. The sample shows about 2.1 million clones, under 95% of them seen only once. CD45RO-negative cells were positively selected for CCR7, leaving out terminally differentiated effector memory CD45RA+ cells. The sample consisted of naive CD8+ T cells from PBMCs. Receptors originate from a man aged 18 to 29 in good health. Some clones in this sample may be carry-over from other donors' samples.

The V call is TRBV13, the J call TRBJ2-7, with D perhaps matching TRBD2 (7 bases). This CDR3 comprises 14 residues. V was pared by 5 bases and J by 3 bases, with 14 bases between. CDR1 is PRHDT and CDR2 is FYEKMQ in the germline V gene (reference sequence). The CDR3 nucleotides are TGTGCCAGCAGCCCGGGGGCTAGCGGCTACGAGCAGTACTTC. This gives the protein CASSPGASGYEQYF.

This chain uses TRBV2 with TRBJ1-5, with a possible D match to TRBD1 (6 bases). There are 14 residues in the CDR3. Germline V gene data show CDR1 as SNHLY and CDR2 as FYNNEI. V was shortened by 11 bases and J by 4 bases, with 18 bases between the two germline ends. The CDR3 DNA follows: TGTGCCTCACAACAGGAGGGGGGGAATCAGCCCCAGCATTTT. Protein product: CASQQEGGNQPQHF.

This rearrangement joins TRBV27 to TRBJ1-1, with D possibly matching TRBD1 (5 bases). The V end lost 2 bases, the J end lost 5 bases, and 9 bases lay between the germline ends. The CDR3 runs to 13 residues. Germline-derived CDR1 and CDR2 are MNHEY and SMNVEV (reference sequence). The CDR3 spells CASSLAGRTEAFF. CDR3 nucleotides: TGTGCCAGCAGTTTAGCAGGGAGGACTGAAGCTTTCTTT.

V is TRBV9 and J is TRBJ1-4, with D possibly TRBD1 on 6 matching bases. V lost 5 bases to trimming and J lost 4 bases, with 21 bases between them. Germline CDR1 SGDLS, CDR2 YYNGEE. The CDR3 is 17 amino acids. CDR3 bases: TGTGCCAGCAGTACACACCACAGGGTTGGGGATAATGAAAAACTGTTTTTT. Amino acids: CASSTHHRVGDNEKLFF.

V is TRBV9 and J is TRBJ2-1, with 9 positions matching TRBD1. Looked up from germline, CDR1 is SGDLS and CDR2 is YYNGEE. The CDR3 runs to 15 residues. V lost 2 bases, J lost 7 bases, and 7 bases stayed unmatched. The CDR3 DNA reads TGTGCCAGCAGCGTCGGGACAGGGATTATGAATGAGCAGTTCTTC. Translation: CASSVGTGIMNEQFF.

This chain uses TRBV11-2 with TRBJ2-7, with a weak D call TRBD1 (6 bases). The germline V and J ends were trimmed by 5 bases and 6 bases, with 20 bases remaining between them. Germline CDR1 reads SGHAT; CDR2 reads FQNNGV. The CDR3 totals 15 residues. CDR3 nucleotides: TGTGCCAGCAGCCCCCGTGGGGCAGGGGATCGCGAGCAGTACTTC. Translation gives CASSPRGAGDREQYF.

A few counts support this clone. The chain joins TRBV7-6 to TRBJ1-1; D unresolved. The CDR3 runs to 13 residues. Trimming cost V 2 bases and J 5 bases, with 9 bases left between them. Germline assignment: CDR1 SGHVS and CDR2 FNYEAQ. CDR3 nucleotides: TGTGCCAGCAGCTTATGGATAGGGACTGAAGCTTTCTTT. Protein sequence: CASSLWIGTEAFF.

This sequence joins TRBV28 and TRBJ2-2, with D hard to call. The CDR3 extends over 15 amino acids. In germline, CDR1 is MDHEN, CDR2 SYDVKM. V shed 6 bases and J shed 7 bases, with 18 bases lying between them. CDR3 amino acids: CASSPVMGTGGELFF. The CDR3 DNA sequence: TGTGCCAGCAGCCCGGTTATGGGTACGGGCGGGGAGCTGTTTTTT.

The genes are TRBV7-9 and TRBJ2-7; 8 bases align to TRBD2. V lost 5 bases to trimming and J lost 2 bases; unmatched junction nucleotides: 8. CDR3 size: 15 residues. CDR1 is SEHNR, CDR2 FQNEAQ, per germline (reference sequence). This CDR3 reads CASSGTSGPPYEQYF. The CDR3 DNA follows: TGTGCCAGCAGCGGTACTAGCGGTCCACCCTACGAGCAGTACTTC.

The genes are TRBV7-9 and TRBJ1-2; 10 nucleotides align to TRBD1. Germline V lookup: CDR1 SEHNR, CDR2 FQNEAQ (reference sequence). The CDR3 sequence is 14 residues long. Losses at the gene ends were 1 base for V and 6 bases for J; bases not matched to a gene: 2. The CDR3 spells CASSLVGTGDGYTF. The DNA of the CDR3 is TGTGCCAGCAGCTTAGTGGGGACAGGGGATGGCTACACCTTC. The whole variable domain, filled in from reference TRBV7-9 and TRBJ1-2, reads DTGVSQNPRHKITKRGQNVTFRCDPISEHNRLYWYRQTLGQGPEFLTYFQNEAQLEKSRLLSDRFSAERPKGSFSTLEIQRTEQGDSAMYLCASSLVGTGDGYTFGSGTRLTVV.

As to this clone: The same CDR3 is also encoded by other DNA sequences in this sample. The chain couples TRBV6-5 to TRBJ2-3; no clear D gene. The CDR3 spans 12 residues. Germline CDR1 is MNHEY and CDR2 is SVGAGI. The V end lost 5 bases, the J end lost 6 bases, and 9 bases lay between the germline ends. For the CDR3, the DNA is TGTGCCAGCAGTCCCCTGGGGGATACGCAGTATTTT. Translation: CASSPLGDTQYF.

V usage is TRBV6-6 and J usage is TRBJ2-2; D might be TRBD2 (6 bases). The V gene's germline CDR1 is MNHNY and CDR2 SVGAGI (reference sequence). There are 15 residues in the CDR3. V was shortened by 5 bases and J by 3 bases, with 13 bases between the two germline ends. CDR3: CASSLLGLYTGELFF. DNA of the CDR3: TGTGCCAGCAGTCTCCTGGGACTGTACACCGGGGAGCTGTTTTTT.

The gene calls are TRBV7-9 and TRBJ1-3; unclear D gene. Trimming took 8 bases from V and 6 from J, leaving 11 bases between them. Per the germline V gene, CDR1 is SEHNR and CDR2 is FQNEAQ (reference sequence). The CDR3 spans 12 residues. The CDR3 loop reads CASRGEVNTIYF. DNA of the CDR3: TGTGCCAGCCGTGGGGAGGTAAACACCATATATTTT.

V and J are TRBV5-8 and TRBJ2-7, with a possible D match to TRBD2 (5 bases). Germline CDR1 and CDR2: SGHTS and YDEGEE. This CDR3 spans 15 amino acids. V lost 0 bases, J lost 2 bases, and 12 bases lay in between. Here the CDR3 DNA reads TGTGCCAGCAGCTTGGAACCGGGGAGAACCTACGAGCAGTACTTC. Residues: CASSLEPGRTYEQYF.

The chain recombines TRBV29-1 with TRBJ1-3; D unclear. The germline V gene encodes CDR1 SQVTM and CDR2 ANQGSEA. The ends were cut back, 2 bases at V and 0 bases at J, with 14 bases in the middle. This CDR3 contains 16 residues. The CDR3 DNA follows: TGCAGCGTTGAAAATTGGGATCTGCTCTCTGGAAACACCATATATTTT. Its protein product is CSVENWDLLSGNTIYF.

The rearrangement uses TRBV29-1 and TRBJ2-3, with D maybe TRBD1 (6 bases). The CDR3 runs 14 residues. Germline V gene lookup returns CDR1 SQVTM and CDR2 ANQGSEA. The V gene lost 1 base and the J gene lost 1 base, with 9 bases spanning the gap. The CDR3 DNA sequence: TGCAGCGTTGAAGGCAGGGGAGGCACAGATACGCAGTATTTT. It encodes CSVEGRGGTDTQYF.

The chain employs TRBV27 and TRBJ2-3, with 8 bases lining up with TRBD1. J lost 6 bases, V lost 3 bases, and 5 bases had no gene match. Germline loops: CDR1 MNHEY, CDR2 SMNVEV (reference sequence). The CDR3 is 14 amino acids. As DNA, the CDR3 is TGTGCCAGCAGTTTTACAGGGGGGATGGATACGCAGTATTTT. This translates into CASSFTGGMDTQYF.

The chain couples TRBV9 to TRBJ2-5; 7 nucleotides agree with TRBD2. CDR1 is SGDLS, CDR2 YYNGEE, per germline. J was trimmed by 2 bases and V by 3 bases; bases with no gene match: 7. CDR3 length equals 15 residues. This CDR3 is CASSAHGGDQETQYF. The CDR3 DNA reads as TGTGCCAGCAGCGCCCATGGGGGGGATCAAGAGACCCAGTACTTC.

The chain uses TRBV11-2 and TRBJ1-6, with 7 bases identical to TRBD1. The length of the CDR3 is 18 residues. The ends lost 6 bases at V and 9 bases at J; junction bases unmatched: 20. CDR1 is SGHAT, CDR2 FQNNGV, per germline. CDR3 residues: CASSPNVRQGIQISPLHF. For the CDR3, the DNA is TGTGCCAGCAGTCCCAACGTGCGACAGGGTATTCAAATTTCACCCCTCCACTTT.

In this sample, this clone turned up a few times. Other DNA sequences of this sample code for an identical CDR3. The chain carries TRBV9 and TRBJ1-1; D perhaps matches TRBD1 (5 bases). Germline CDR1 and CDR2: SGDLS and YYNGEE. Trimming took off 2 bases at V and 0 bases at J, with 8 bases between the two ends. This CDR3 is built from 14 residues. CDR3 bases: TGTGCCAGCAGCGTTCGGGGCCTGAACACTGAAGCTTTCTTT. Translating gives CASSVRGLNTEAFF.

The V call is TRBV4-1, the J call TRBJ2-1; TRBD1 or TRBD2 may be the D gene (5 bases each). Germline V gives CDR1 MGHRA, CDR2 YSYEKL. Trimming removed 1 base at V and 9 bases at J, with 25 bases between. The CDR3 totals 18 residues. CDR3 amino acids: CASSQALCRDPLSCEQFF. CDR3 in DNA: TGCGCCAGCAGCCAAGCCCTCTGCCGGGACCCCCTGAGTTGTGAGCAGTTCTTC.

The chain has TRBV19 and TRBJ2-7, with D maybe TRBD2 (6 bases). Trimming shortened V by 11 bases and J by 2 bases, and 22 bases separated the two germline ends. The CDR3 runs to 15 residues. Per germline, CDR1 LNHDA and CDR2 SQIVND (reference sequence). CDR3 region: CACSPGGSGTYEQYF. The CDR3 coding sequence is TGTGCCTGCAGCCCCGGGGGTAGCGGAACCTACGAGCAGTACTTC.

About this clone: Other nucleotide sequences from this sample produce the same CDR3. This chain joins TRBV6-5 and TRBJ2-7; D assignment may be TRBD1 or TRBD2 (5 bases each). CDR3 length equals 13 residues. Germline V gene lookup returns CDR1 MNHEY and CDR2 SVGAGI. The V gene lost 6 bases and the J gene lost 0 bases, with 9 bases spanning the gap. The CDR3 here is CASSYGGSYEQYF. The CDR3 DNA is TGTGCCAGCAGCTATGGGGGCTCCTACGAGCAGTACTTC.

This clone was seen a single time. The chain employs TRBV13 and TRBJ1-1; no firm D call. Per the germline V gene, CDR1 is PRHDT and CDR2 is FYEKMQ (reference sequence). The CDR3 runs to 14 residues. The V end was cut by 0 bases, the J end by 4 bases, with 9 bases between. The CDR3 sequence: CASSLGGSGTEAFF. CDR3 nucleotide sequence: TGTGCCAGCAGCTTAGGCGGGAGTGGCACTGAAGCTTTCTTT.

V usage is TRBV19 and J usage is TRBJ1-5, with 7 bases lining up with TRBD1. The J segment lost 1 base and the V segment lost 5 bases, leaving 5 bases of the junction unmatched. CDR3 size: 15 residues. Germline lookup yields CDR1 LNHDA and CDR2 SQIVND (reference sequence). The chain's CDR3 is CASSYRGWSNQPQHF. CDR3 coding DNA: TGTGCCAGTAGTTACAGGGGTTGGAGCAATCAGCCCCAGCATTTT.

This chain links TRBV15 with TRBJ2-1; perhaps D is TRBD1 or TRBD2 (5 bases each). V was pared by 0 bases and J by 4 bases, with 10 bases between. Germline V gene sequence: CDR1 LNHNV, CDR2 YYDKDF (reference sequence). The CDR3 extends over 15 amino acids. CDR3 nucleotide sequence: TGTGCCACCAGCAGAGATTATGAGGGGTACAATGAGCAGTTCTTC. Translated, it gives CATSRDYEGYNEQFF.

This clone was recorded only once. The chain has TRBV28 and TRBJ2-7; D remains unclear. The germline V gene has CDR1 MDHEN and CDR2 SYDVKM. This CDR3 spans 15 amino acids. The V end was cut by 6 bases, the J end by 3 bases, with 18 bases between. CDR3 sequence: CASRVDVGFSYEQYF. In DNA form, the CDR3 reads TGTGCCAGCAGGGTTGATGTAGGTTTTAGCTACGAGCAGTACTTC.